A single T cell receptor beta chain is shown here with its context. These data come from a study of cytomegalovirus exposure and HLA in healthy donors. CDR3 length equals 14 residues. Germline V gene lookup returns CDR1 SGHAT and CDR2 FQNNGV. Trimming took 0 bases from V and 12 from J, leaving 14 bases between them. The PCR contained 60 Vbeta and 13 Jbeta primers. Using immunoSEQ multiplex PCR, the repertoire was profiled, and TCRdb retains in-frame clones only, with some absent. Of roughly 200,000 clones detected, less than 85% appear once; the ten largest clones hold approximately 0.6%. Samples came from healthy bone marrow donors.

The sequenced sample consisted of PBMCs. The source is a man aged 18 to 30 in good health and CMV-seronegative. The rearrangement uses TRBV11-2 and TRBJ2-2; D is undetermined. This chain's CDR3 is CASSLDNVWAQLFF. CDR3 DNA: TGTGCCAGCAGCTTAGATAATGTTTGGGCTCAGCTGTTTTTT. Using reference TRBV11-2 and TRBJ2-2 for the parts outside the CDR3, the full variable domain is EAGVAQSPRYKIIEKRQSVAFWCNPISGHATLYWYQQILGQGPKLLIQFQNNGVVDDSQLPKDRFSAERLKGVDSTLKIQPAKLEDSAVYLCASSLDNVWAQLFFGEGSRLTVL.